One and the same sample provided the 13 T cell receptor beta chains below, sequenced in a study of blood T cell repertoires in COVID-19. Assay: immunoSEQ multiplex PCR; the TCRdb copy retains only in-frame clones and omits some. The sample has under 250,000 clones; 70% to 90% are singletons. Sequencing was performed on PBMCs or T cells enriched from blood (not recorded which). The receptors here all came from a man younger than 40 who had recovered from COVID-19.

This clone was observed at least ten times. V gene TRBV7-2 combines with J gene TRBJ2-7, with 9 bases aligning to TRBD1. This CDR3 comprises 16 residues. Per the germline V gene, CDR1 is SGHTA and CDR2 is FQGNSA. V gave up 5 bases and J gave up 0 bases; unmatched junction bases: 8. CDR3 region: CASSPRGTGSSYEQYF. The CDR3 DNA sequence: TGTGCCAGCAGCCCCAGAGGGACAGGGAGCTCCTACGAGCAGTACTTC.

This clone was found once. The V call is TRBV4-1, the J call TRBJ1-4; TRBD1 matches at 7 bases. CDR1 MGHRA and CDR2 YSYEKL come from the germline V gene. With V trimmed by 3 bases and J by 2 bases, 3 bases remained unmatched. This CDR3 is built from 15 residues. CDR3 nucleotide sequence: TGCGCCAGCAGCCACATCAGGGGGACTAATGAAAAACTGTTTTTT. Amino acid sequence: CASSHIRGTNEKLFF.

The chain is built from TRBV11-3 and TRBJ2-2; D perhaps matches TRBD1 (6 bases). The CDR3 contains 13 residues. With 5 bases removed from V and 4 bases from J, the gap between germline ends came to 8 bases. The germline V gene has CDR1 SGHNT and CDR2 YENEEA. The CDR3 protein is CASSRTVTGELFF. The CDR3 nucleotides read TGTGCCAGCAGCCGGACAGTCACCGGGGAGCTGTTTTTT.

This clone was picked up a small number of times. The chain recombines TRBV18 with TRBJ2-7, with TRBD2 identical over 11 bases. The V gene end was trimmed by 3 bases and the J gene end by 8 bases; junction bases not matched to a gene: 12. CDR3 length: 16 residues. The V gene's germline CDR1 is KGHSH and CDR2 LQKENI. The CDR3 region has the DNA TGTGCCAGCTCACCCCTAGGGACTAGCGGAAACCACCAGCAGTACTTC. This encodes CASSPLGTSGNHQQYF.

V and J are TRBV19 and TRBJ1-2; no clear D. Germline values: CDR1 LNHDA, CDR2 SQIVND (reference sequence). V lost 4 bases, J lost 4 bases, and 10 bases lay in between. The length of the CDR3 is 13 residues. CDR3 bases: TGTGCCAGTAGTACCCGGGTCACCTATGGCTACACCTTC. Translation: CASSTRVTYGYTF.

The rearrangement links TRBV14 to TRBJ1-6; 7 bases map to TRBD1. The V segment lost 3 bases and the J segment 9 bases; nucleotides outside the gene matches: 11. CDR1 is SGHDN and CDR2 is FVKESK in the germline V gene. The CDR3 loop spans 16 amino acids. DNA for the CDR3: TGTGCCAGCAGCCATCAAAGACAGGGATCGGGTTCACCCCTCCACTTT. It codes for CASSHQRQGSGSPLHF.

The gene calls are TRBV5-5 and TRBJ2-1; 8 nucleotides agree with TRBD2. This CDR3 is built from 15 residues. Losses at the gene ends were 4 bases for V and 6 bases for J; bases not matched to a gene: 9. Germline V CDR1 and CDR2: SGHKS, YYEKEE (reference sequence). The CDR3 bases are TGTGCCAGCAGCCTAAGCGGGAGCCGGCCCAATGAGCAGTTCTTC. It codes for CASSLSGSRPNEQFF.

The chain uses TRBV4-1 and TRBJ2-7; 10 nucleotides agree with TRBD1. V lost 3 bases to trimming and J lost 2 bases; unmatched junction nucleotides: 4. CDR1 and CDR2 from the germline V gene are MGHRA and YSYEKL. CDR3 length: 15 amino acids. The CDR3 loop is CASSHLGQGAYEQYF. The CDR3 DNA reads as TGCGCCAGCAGCCATCTTGGACAGGGGGCCTACGAGCAGTACTTC.

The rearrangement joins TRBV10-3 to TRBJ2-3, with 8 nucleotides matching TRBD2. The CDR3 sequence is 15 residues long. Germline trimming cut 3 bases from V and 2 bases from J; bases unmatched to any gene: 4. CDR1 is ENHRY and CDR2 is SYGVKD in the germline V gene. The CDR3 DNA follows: TGTGCCATCAGTGATTCGGGGGGGAACACAGATACGCAGTATTTT. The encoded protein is CAISDSGGNTDTQYF.

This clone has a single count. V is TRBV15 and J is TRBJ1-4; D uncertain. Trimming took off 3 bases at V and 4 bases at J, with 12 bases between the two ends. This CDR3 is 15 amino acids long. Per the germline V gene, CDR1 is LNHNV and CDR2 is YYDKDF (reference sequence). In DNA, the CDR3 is TGTGCCACCAGCAGGGAAGCGTTCGATAATGAAAAACTGTTTTTT. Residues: CATSREAFDNEKLFF.

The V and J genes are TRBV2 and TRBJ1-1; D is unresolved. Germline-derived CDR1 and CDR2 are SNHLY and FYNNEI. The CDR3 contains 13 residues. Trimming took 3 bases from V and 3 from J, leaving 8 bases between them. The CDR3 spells CASSDGDYTEAFF. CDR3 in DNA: TGTGCCAGCAGTGACGGAGATTACACTGAAGCTTTCTTT.

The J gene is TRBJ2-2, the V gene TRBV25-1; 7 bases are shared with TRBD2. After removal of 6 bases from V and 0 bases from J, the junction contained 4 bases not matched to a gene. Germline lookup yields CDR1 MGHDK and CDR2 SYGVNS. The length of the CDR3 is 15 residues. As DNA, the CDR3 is TGTGCCAGCAGGGTGGGGACTACGAACACCGGGGAGCTGTTTTTT. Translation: CASRVGTTNTGELFF.

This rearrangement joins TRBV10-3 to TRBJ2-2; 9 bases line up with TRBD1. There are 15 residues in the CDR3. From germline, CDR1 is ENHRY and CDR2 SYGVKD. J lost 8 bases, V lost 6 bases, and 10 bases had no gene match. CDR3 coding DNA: TGTGCCATCAGGCCGGGACAGGGTCTTGCTGGGGAGCTGTTTTTT. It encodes CAIRPGQGLAGELFF.